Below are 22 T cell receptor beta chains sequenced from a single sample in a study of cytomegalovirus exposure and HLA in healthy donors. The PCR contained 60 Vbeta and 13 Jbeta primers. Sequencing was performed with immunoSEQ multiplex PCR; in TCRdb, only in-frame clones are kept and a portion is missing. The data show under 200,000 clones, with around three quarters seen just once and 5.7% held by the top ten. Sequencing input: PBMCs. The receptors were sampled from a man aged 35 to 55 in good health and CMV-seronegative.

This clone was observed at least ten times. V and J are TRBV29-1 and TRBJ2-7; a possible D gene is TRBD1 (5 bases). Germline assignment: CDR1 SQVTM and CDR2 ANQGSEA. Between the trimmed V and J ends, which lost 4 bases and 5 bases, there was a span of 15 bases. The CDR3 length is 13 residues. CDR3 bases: TGCAGCGTTGTGGGCAGGGCTACGGACGAGCAGTACTTC. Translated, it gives CSVVGRATDEQYF.

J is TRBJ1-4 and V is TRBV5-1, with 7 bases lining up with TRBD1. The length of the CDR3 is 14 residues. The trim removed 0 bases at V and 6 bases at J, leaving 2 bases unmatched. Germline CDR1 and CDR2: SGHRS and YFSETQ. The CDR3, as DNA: TGCGCCAGCAGCTTGGACAGGGGATATGAAAAACTGTTTTTT. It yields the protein CASSLDRGYEKLFF. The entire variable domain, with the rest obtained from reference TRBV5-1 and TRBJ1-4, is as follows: KAGVTQTPRYLIKTRGQQVTLSCSPISGHRSVSWYQQTPGQGLQFLFEYFSETQRNKGNFPGRFSGRQFSNSRSEMNVSTLELGDSALYLCASSLDRGYEKLFFGSGTQLSVL.

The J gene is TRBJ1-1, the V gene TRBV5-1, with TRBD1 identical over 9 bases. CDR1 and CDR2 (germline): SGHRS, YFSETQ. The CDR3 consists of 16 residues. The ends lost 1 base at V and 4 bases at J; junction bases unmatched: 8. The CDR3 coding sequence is TGCGCCAGCAGCTTGTCATGGGGACAGGGATTCACTGAAGCTTTCTTT. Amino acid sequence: CASSLSWGQGFTEAFF.

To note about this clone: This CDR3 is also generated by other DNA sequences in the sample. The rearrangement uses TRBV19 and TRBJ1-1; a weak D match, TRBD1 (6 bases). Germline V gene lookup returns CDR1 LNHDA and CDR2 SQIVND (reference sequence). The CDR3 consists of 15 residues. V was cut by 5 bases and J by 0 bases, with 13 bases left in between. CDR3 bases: TGTGCCAGTAGTGCGACAGGCCTAATGAACACTGAAGCTTTCTTT. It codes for CASSATGLMNTEAFF.

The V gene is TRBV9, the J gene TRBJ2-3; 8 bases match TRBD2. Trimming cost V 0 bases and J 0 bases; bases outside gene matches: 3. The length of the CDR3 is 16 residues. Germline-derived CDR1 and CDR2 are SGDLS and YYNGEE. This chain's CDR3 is CASSVVLAGSTDTQYF. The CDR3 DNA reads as TGTGCCAGCAGCGTAGTATTAGCGGGAAGCACAGATACGCAGTATTTT.

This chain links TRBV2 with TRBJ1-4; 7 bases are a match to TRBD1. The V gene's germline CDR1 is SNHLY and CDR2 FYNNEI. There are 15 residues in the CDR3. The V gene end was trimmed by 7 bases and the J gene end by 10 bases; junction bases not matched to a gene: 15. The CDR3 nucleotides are TGTGCCAGCAACCTACCAGGACAGGCGGGCGGAAAACTGTTTTTT. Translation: CASNLPGQAGGKLFF.

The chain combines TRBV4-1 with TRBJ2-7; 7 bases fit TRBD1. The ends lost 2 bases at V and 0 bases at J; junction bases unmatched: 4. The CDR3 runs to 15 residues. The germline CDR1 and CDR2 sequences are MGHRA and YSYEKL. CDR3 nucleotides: TGCGCCAGCAGCCAAACCGGGACAGACTCCTACGAGCAGTACTTC. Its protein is CASSQTGTDSYEQYF.

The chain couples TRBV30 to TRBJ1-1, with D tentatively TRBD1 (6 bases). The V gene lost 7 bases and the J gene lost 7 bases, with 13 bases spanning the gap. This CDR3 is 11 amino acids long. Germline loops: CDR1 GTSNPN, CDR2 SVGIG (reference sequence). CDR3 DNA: TGTGCCTACAACCGAGGGGGTGAAGCTTTCTTT. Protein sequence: CAYNRGGEAFF. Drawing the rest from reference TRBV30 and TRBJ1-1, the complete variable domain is SQTIHQWPATLVQPVGSPLSLECTVEGTSNPNLYWYRQAAGRGLQLLFYSVGIGQISSEVPQNLSASRPQDRQFILSSKKLLLSDSGFYLCAYNRGGEAFFGQGTRLTVV.

Written as DNA, the CDR3 is TGTGCCACCAGACTAGGGAGACACTACGAGCAGTACTTC. It yields the protein CATRLGRHYEQYF. The chain is built from TRBV27 and TRBJ2-7; perhaps TRBD2 as D (6 bases). The CDR3 extends over 13 amino acids. The ends were cut back, 10 bases at V and 3 bases at J, with 16 bases in the middle. Germline V lookup: CDR1 MNHEY, CDR2 SMNVEV (reference sequence).

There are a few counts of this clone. The CDR3 DNA is TGTGCCAGCAGTTTTTCCTCGCGGGGGAGCTACGAGCAGTACTTC. Residues: CASSFSSRGSYEQYF. This sequence joins TRBV27 and TRBJ2-7; 7 nucleotides line up with TRBD2. Unmatched junction bases numbered 8, after V lost 3 bases and J lost 3 bases. Germline CDR1 reads MNHEY; CDR2 reads SMNVEV (reference sequence). The CDR3 sequence is 15 residues long.

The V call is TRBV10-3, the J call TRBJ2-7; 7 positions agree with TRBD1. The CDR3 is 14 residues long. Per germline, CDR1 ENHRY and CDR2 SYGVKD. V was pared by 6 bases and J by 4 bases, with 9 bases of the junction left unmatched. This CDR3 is CAISRDSLLYEQYF. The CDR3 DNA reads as TGTGCCATCAGCCGGGACAGCCTCCTGTACGAGCAGTACTTC.

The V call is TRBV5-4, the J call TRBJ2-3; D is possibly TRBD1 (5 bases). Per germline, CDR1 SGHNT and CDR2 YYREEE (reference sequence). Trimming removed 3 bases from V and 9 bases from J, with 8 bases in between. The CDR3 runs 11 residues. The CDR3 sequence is CASSSGYTQYF. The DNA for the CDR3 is TGTGCCAGCAGCTCAGGGTACACGCAGTATTTT. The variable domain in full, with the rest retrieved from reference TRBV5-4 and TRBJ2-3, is ETGVTQSPTHLIKTRGQQVTLRCSSQSGHNTVSWYQQALGQGPQFIFQYYREEENGRGNFPPRFSGLQFPNYSSELNVNALELDDSALYLCASSSGYTQYFGPGTRLTVL.

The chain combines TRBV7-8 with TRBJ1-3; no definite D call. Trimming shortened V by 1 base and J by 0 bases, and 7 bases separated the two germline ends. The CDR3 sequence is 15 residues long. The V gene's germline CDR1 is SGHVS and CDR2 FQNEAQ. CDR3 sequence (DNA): TGTGCCAGCAGCTTAGTTTTCCACTCTGGAAACACCATATATTTT. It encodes CASSLVFHSGNTIYF.

The CDR3 reads CASSERASYNEQFF. The CDR3, as DNA: TGTGCCAGCAGCGAGCGGGCTAGTTACAATGAGCAGTTCTTC. The V and J genes are TRBV7-2 and TRBJ2-1; D is possibly TRBD2 (6 bases). V lost 5 bases to trimming and J lost 4 bases, with 12 bases between them. This CDR3 is 14 amino acids long. Per the germline V gene, CDR1 is SGHTA and CDR2 is FQGNSA.

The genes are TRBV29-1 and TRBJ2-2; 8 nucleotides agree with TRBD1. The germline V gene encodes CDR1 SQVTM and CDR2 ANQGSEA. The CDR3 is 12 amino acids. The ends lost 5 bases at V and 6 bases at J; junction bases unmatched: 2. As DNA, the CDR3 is TGCAGCGTTCGGGACAGGCCCGGGGAGCTGTTTTTT. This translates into CSVRDRPGELFF.

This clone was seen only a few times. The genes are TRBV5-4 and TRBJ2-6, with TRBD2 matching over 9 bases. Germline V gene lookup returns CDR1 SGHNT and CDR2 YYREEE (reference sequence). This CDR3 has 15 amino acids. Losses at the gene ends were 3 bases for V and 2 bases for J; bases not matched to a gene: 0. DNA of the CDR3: TGTGCCAGCAGCTCTAGCGGGACTGGGGCCAACGTCCTGACTTTC. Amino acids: CASSSSGTGANVLTF.

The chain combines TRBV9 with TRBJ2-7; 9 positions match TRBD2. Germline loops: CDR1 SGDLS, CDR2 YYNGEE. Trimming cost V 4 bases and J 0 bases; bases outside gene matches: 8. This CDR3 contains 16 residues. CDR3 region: CASSSPSGVSSYEQYF. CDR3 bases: TGTGCCAGCAGCTCTCCTAGCGGGGTGAGCTCCTACGAGCAGTACTTC.

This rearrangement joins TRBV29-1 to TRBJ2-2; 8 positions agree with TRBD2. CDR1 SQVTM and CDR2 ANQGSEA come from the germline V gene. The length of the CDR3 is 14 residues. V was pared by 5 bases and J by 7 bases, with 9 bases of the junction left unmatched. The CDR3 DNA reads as TGCAGCGTTCTTCCGCGGGGGGATGGCGGGGAGCTGTTTTTT. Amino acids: CSVLPRGDGGELFF.

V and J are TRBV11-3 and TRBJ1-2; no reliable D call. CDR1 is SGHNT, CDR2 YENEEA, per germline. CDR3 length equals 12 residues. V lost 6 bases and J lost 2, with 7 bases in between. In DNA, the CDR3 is TGTGCCAGCAGTGGGCAGAACTATGGCTACACCTTC. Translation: CASSGQNYGYTF.

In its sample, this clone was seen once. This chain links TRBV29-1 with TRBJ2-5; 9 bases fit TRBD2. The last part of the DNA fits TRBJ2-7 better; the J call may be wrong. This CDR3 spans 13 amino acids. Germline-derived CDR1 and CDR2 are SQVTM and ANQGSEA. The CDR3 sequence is CSVTTSGTYEQYF. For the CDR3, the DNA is TGCAGCGTAACGACTAGCGGAACATACGAGCAGTACTTC.

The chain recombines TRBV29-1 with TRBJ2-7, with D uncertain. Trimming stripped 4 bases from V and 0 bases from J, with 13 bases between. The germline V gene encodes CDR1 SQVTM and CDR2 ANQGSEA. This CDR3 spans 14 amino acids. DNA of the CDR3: TGCAGCGTTGTCTTAGCACCTAACTCCTACGAGCAGTACTTC. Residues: CSVVLAPNSYEQYF.

The DNA of the CDR3 is TGTGCCAGCAGCTTATTTTGGCAGGGGAACACTGAAGCTTTCTTT. Translation: CASSLFWQGNTEAFF. This chain links TRBV7-8 with TRBJ1-1; tentatively, D is TRBD1 (5 bases). Germline CDR1 is SGHVS and CDR2 is FQNEAQ. This CDR3 spans 15 amino acids. Trimming cost V 2 bases and J 1 base, with 11 bases left between them. Supplemented by reference TRBV7-8 and TRBJ1-1, the full variable domain reads GAGVSQSPRYKVAKRGQDVALRCDPISGHVSLFWYQQALGQGPEFLTYFQNEAQLDKSGLPSDRFFAERPEGSVSTLKIQRTQQEDSAVYLCASSLFWQGNTEAFFGQGTRLTVV.